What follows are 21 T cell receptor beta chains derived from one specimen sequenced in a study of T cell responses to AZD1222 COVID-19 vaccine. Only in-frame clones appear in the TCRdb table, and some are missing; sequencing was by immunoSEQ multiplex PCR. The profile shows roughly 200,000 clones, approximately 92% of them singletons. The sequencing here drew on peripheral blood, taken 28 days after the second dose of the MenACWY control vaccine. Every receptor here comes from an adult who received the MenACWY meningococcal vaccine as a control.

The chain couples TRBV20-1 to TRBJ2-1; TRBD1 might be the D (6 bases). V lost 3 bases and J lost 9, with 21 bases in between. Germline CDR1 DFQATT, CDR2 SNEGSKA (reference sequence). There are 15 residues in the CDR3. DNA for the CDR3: TGCAGTGCTAGTCATCACCAGACAGGTCGGGGTGAGCAGTTCTTC. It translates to CSASHHQTGRGEQFF.

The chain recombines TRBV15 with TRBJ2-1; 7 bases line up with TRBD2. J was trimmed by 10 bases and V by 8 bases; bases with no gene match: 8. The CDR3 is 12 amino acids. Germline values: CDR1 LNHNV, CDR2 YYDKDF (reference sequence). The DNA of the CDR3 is TGTGCCACCGCGGACCTAGCGGACGAGCAGTTCTTC. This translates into CATADLADEQFF.

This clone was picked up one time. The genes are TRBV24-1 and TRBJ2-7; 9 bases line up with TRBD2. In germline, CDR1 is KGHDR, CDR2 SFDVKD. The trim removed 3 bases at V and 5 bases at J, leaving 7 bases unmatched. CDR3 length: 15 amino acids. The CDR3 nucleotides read TGTGCCACCAGTGATACCAGCGGGAGGTGGGACGAGCAGTACTTC. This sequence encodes CATSDTSGRWDEQYF.

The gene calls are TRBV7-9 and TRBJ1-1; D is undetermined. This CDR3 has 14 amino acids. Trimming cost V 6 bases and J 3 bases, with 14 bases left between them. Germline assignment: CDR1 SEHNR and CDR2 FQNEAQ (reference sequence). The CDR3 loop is CASRSDREDTEAFF. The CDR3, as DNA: TGTGCCAGCAGGTCTGACCGGGAGGACACTGAAGCTTTCTTT.

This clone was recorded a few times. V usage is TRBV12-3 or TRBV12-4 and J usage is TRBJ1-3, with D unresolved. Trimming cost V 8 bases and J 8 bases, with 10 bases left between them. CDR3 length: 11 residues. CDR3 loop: CASETGHTIYF. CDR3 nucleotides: TGTGCCAGCGAGACCGGTCACACCATATATTTT.

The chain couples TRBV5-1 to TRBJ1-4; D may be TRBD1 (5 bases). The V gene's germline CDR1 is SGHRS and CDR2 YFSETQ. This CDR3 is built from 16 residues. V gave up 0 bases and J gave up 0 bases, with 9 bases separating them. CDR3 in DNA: TGCGCCAGCAGCTTGGACAGGTCCACAACTAATGAAAAACTGTTTTTT. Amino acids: CASSLDRSTTNEKLFF.

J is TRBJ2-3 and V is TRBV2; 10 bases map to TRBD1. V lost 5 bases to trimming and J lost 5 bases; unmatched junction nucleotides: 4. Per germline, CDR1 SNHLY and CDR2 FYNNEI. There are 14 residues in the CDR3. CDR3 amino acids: CASSPDRGRDTQYF. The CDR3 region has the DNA TGTGCCAGCAGTCCGGACAGGGGGAGAGATACGCAGTATTTT.

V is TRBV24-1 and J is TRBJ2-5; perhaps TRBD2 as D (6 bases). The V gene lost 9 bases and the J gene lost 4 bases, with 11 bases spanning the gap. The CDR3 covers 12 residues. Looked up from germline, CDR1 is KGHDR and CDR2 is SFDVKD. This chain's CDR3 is CATGRPGETQYF. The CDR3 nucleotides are TGTGCCACCGGGAGGCCGGGAGAGACCCAGTACTTC.

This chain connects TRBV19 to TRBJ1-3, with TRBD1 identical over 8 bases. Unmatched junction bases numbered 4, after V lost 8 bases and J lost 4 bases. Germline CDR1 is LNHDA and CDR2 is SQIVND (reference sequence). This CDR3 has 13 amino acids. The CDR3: CASRTGRGNTIYF. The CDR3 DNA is TGTGCCAGTCGGACAGGGCGCGGAAACACCATATATTTT.

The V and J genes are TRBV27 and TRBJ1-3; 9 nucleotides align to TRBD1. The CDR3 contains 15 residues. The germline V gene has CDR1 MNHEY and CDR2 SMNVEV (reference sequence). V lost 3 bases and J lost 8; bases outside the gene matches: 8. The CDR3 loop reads CASSFSGTGLYTIYF. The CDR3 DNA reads TGTGCCAGCAGTTTCTCCGGGACAGGGCTATACACCATATATTTT.

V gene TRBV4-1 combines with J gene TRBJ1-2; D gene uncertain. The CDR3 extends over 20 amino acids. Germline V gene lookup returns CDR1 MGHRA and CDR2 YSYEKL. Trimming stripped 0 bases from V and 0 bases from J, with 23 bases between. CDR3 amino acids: CASSQDLTRAPATPNYGYTF. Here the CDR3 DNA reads TGCGCCAGCAGCCAAGACCTTACCCGGGCCCCTGCCACCCCTAACTATGGCTACACCTTC.

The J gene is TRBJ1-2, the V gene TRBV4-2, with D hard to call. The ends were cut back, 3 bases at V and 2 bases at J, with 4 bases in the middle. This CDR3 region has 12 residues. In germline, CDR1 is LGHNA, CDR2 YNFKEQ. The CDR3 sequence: CASSQGNYGYTF. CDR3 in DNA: TGTGCCAGCAGCCAGGGGAACTATGGCTACACCTTC.

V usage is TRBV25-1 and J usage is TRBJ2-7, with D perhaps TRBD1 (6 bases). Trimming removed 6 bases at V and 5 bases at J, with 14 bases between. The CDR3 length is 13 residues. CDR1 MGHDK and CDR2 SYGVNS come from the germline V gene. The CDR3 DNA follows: TGTGCCAGCAGGAACCCCAACAGGGACGAGCAGTACTTC. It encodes CASRNPNRDEQYF.

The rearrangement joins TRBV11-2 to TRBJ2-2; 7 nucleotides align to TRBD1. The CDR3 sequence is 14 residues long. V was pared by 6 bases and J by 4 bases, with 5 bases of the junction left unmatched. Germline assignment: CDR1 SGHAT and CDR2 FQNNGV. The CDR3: CASRGQLTTGELFF. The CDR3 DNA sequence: TGTGCCAGCAGGGGACAGCTGACCACCGGGGAGCTGTTTTTT.

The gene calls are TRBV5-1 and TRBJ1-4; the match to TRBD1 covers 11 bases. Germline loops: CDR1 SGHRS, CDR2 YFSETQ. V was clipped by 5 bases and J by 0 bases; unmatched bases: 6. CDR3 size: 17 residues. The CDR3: CASRRTGGRATNEKLFF. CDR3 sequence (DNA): TGCGCCAGCAGACGGACAGGGGGCCGTGCAACTAATGAAAAACTGTTTTTT.

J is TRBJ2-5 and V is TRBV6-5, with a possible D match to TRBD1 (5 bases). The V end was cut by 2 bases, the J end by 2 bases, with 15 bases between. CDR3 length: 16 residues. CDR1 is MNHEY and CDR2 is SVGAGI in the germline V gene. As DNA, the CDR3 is TGTGCCAGCAGTTACCCTGTAACGACAGATCAAGAGACCCAGTACTTC. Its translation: CASSYPVTTDQETQYF.

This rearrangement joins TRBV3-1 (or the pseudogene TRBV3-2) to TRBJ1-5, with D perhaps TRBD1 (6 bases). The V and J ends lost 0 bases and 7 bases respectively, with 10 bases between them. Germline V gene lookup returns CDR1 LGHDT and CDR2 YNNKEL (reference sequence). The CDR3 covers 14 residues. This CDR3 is CASSQDRGRQPQHF. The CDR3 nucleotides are TGTGCCAGCAGCCAAGACAGGGGACGGCAGCCCCAGCATTTT.

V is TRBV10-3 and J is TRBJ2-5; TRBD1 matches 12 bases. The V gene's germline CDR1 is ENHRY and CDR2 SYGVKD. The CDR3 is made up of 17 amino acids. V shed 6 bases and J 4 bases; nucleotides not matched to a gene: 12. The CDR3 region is CAISLGGDRGRRETQYF. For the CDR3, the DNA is TGTGCCATCAGCCTTGGGGGGGACAGGGGGCGCCGAGAGACCCAGTACTTC.

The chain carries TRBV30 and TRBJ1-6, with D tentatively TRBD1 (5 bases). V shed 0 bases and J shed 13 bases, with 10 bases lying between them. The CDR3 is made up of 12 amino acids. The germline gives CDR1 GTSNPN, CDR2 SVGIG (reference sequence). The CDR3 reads CAWSVGVNPLHF. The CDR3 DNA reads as TGTGCCTGGAGTGTAGGGGTCAACCCCCTCCACTTT.

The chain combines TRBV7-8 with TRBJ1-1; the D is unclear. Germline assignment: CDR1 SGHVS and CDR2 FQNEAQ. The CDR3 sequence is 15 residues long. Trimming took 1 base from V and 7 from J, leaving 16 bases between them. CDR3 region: CASSLDTSATSEAFF. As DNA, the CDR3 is TGTGCCAGCAGCTTAGATACTTCGGCGACTAGTGAAGCTTTCTTT.

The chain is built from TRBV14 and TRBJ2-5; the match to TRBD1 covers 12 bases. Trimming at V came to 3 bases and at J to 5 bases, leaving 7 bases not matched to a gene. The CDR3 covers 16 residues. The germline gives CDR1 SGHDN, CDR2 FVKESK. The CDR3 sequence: CASSHLGQGAGETQYF. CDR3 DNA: TGTGCCAGCAGCCACCTGGGACAGGGGGCTGGGGAGACCCAGTACTTC.